Following are 7 T cell receptor beta chains from one sample sequenced in a study of T-cell reconstitution after alpha-beta-depleted transplantation in children (dated by TCRdb to the mid-2010s). The treatment or condition tag for this specimen amounts to: allogeneic hematopoietic cell transplantation with graft depleted of TCRalphabeta T cells and CD19 B cells. Libraries were constructed by PCR. The instrument given in TCRdb is Illumina HiSeq 2500. TCR library preparation used molecular barcoding, with unique molecular identifiers applied to normalize quantification of the TCRbeta repertoire. TCRdb passed the public sequencing reads through fastp at Q25 and MiXCR, retaining productive beta sequences. Under each unique CDR3 protein, matching rows form one entry showing the most common genes and DNA. The sample data list about a million distinct CDR3 sequences, and about 29% of these were observed just once. The top ten clones comprise about 28% of the sample.

Sequencing was performed on PBMCs, mostly from graft donor cells, taken 360 days after TCRalphabeta/CD19-depleted stem cell transplant. These receptors were taken from a boy under two years old who had a stem cell transplant for SCID, so the T cells may come from the graft donor.

This clonotype has only a few counts. The chain links TRBV7-8 to TRBJ1-5; D unresolved. The V gene's germline CDR1 is SGHVS and CDR2 FQNEAQ. V was shortened by 5 bases and J by 2 bases, with 16 bases between the two germline ends. This CDR3 is built from 16 residues. CDR3 DNA: TGTGCCAGCAGCCGTACAGCACCCGGGGGCAATCAGCCCCAGCATTTT. Translated, it gives CASSRTAPGGNQPQHF.

The V and J genes are TRBV10-3 and TRBJ2-5; 7 bases are shared with TRBD2. The CDR3 is 15 residues long. Germline V gene lookup returns CDR1 ENHRY and CDR2 SYGVKD. The ends lost 6 bases at V and 1 base at J; junction bases unmatched: 8. The CDR3 loop reads CAISAVAGVQETQYF. CDR3 in DNA: TGTGCCATCAGCGCAGTTGCGGGGGTCCAAGAGACCCAGTACTTC.

This chain links TRBV7-9 with TRBJ2-1; D is unresolved. The V and J ends lost 4 bases and 10 bases respectively, with 8 bases between them. Germline loops: CDR1 SEHNR, CDR2 FQNEAQ (reference sequence). The CDR3 length is 11 residues. The CDR3 DNA reads TGTGCCAGCAGCTCGAACATGGAGCAGTTCTTC. Translated: CASSSNMEQFF.

The V call is TRBV20-1, the J call TRBJ2-5; weak D call: TRBD2 (6 bases). The V end lost 6 bases, the J end lost 5 bases, and 19 bases lay between the germline ends. The CDR3 has 14 residues. Germline V gives CDR1 DFQATT, CDR2 SNEGSKA (reference sequence). CDR3 in amino acids: CSAAGPPVGETQYF. The CDR3 coding sequence is TGCAGTGCGGCGGGACCCCCGGTGGGGGAGACCCAGTACTTC.

This clonotype came up a few times. The rearrangement links TRBV15 to TRBJ2-2; TRBD2 matches at 7 bases. V was clipped by 0 bases and J by 7 bases; unmatched bases: 8. The germline V gene has CDR1 LNHNV and CDR2 YYDKDF (reference sequence). The CDR3 sequence is 16 residues long. CDR3 bases: TGTGCCACCAGCAGAGATCTGACTAGCTATAACGGGGAGCTGTTTTTT. It translates to CATSRDLTSYNGELFF.

The CDR3: CASILGQGAGTQYF. DNA of the CDR3: TGTGCCAGCATCCTAGGACAGGGGGCTGGGACCCAGTACTTC. V is TRBV6-1 and J is TRBJ2-5; TRBD1 agrees at 11 bases. V lost 7 bases and J lost 7; bases outside the gene matches: 8. CDR1 is MNHNS, CDR2 SASEGT, per germline. This CDR3 has 14 residues.

The chain recombines TRBV25-1 with TRBJ2-1; D call uncertain. Germline V gives CDR1 MGHDK, CDR2 SYGVNS. The CDR3 runs 14 residues. V was trimmed by 7 bases and J by 5 bases, leaving 15 bases between them. The CDR3 coding sequence is TGTGCCAGCAATTACCGACGGATTAACAATGAGCAGTTCTTC. The encoded protein is CASNYRRINNEQFF.